A selection of T cell receptor beta chains follows, all from one sample in a study of blood T cell repertoires in COVID-19. Sequenced by immunoSEQ multiplex PCR; TCRdb stores in-frame clones only, minus some. The sample lists about 54,000 clones, around 80% occurring once. The sample was peripheral blood. These receptors were taken from a human donor in a cohort sampled during active or convalescent COVID-19. Both conserved end residues are part of each CDR3. A D gene is named only where the DNA matches it firmly. Size is stated for part of the rows, as once, few or many counts, or as a class when the clone is expanded.

DNA	CDR3	J	size	V	D
TGTGCCAGCAGCCAAGGTAATAGCGGGGGACAAGAGACCCAGTACTTC	CASSQGNSGGQETQYF	TRBJ2-5	NA	TRBV3-1/TRBV3-2	TRBD2
TGTGCCAGCAGCAAAGAGGGGCTAGCGGGGGTGGAGACCCAGTACTTC	CASSKEGLAGVETQYF	TRBJ2-5	NA	TRBV21-1	NA
TGTGCCAGCAGCGACTCAAGAAGGGAGGACTATGGCTACACCTTC	CASSDSRREDYGYTF	TRBJ1-2	NA	TRBV21-1	NA
TGCGCCAGCAGCCGAGGGGGGGCGGAGGAGACCCAGTACTTC	CASSRGGAEETQYF	TRBJ2-5	NA	TRBV5-1	NA
TGTGCCAGCAGTTCTGAGGGGGGGGCCTACAATGAGCAGTTCTTC	CASSSEGGAYNEQFF	TRBJ2-1	NA	TRBV11-3	NA
TGTGCCAGCAGTGAAGGGGCCTCGAACACTGAAGCTTTCTTT	CASSEGASNTEAFF	TRBJ1-1	NA	TRBV2	NA
TGTGCCAGCAGAAGGCCAGGGGTGGGAACTGAAGCTTTCTTT	CASRRPGVGTEAFF	TRBJ1-1	once	TRBV27	NA
TGTGCCAGCAGTGAAGCTGGATCCAGACTCTCTGGAAACACCATATATTTT	CASSEAGSRLSGNTIYF	TRBJ1-3	NA	TRBV6-1	NA
TGTGCCAGCAGTTTTAGCGGGGGGGCGGGCACAGATACGCAGTATTTT	CASSFSGGAGTDTQYF	TRBJ2-3	NA	TRBV2	TRBD2
TGTGCCAGCAGCGTAGAGCAGGGCGGACAGCCCCAGCATTTT	CASSVEQGGQPQHF	TRBJ1-5	NA	TRBV9	NA
TGTGCCAGCAGCTTAGGGGCAGCTGTTAATGAAAAACTGTTTTTT	CASSLGAAVNEKLFF	TRBJ1-4	NA	TRBV7-9	NA
TGTGCCAGCAGCTTATATAGCGGGGAAACATACAATGAGCAGTTCTTC	CASSLYSGETYNEQFF	TRBJ2-1	NA	TRBV7-9	TRBD2
TGTGCCAGCAGCCCATCGGACGGACGGAGGGAAAAACTGTTTTTT	CASSPSDGRREKLFF	TRBJ1-4	NA	TRBV9	NA
TGTGCCAGCAGGCGGACTAGCGGGGGTCTCTCCTACGAGCAGTACTTC	CASRRTSGGLSYEQYF	TRBJ2-7	NA	TRBV2	TRBD2
TGTGCCAGCAGTTGGGGACAGTCCTACGGTGGCTACACCTTC	CASSWGQSYGGYTF	TRBJ1-2	NA	TRBV6-2/TRBV6-3	TRBD1
TGTGCCAGCAGCTTAGGCGGGTTATACACAGATACGCAGTATTTT	CASSLGGLYTDTQYF	TRBJ2-3	few	TRBV7-2	NA
TGTGCCAGCAGTTACCCCGATCACGAGGGTCACAATGAGCAGTTCTTC	CASSYPDHEGHNEQFF	TRBJ2-1	NA	TRBV6-2/TRBV6-3	NA
TGTGCCAGCAGTGACTACGGTGCAACTAATGAAAAACTGTTTTTT	CASSDYGATNEKLFF	TRBJ1-4	NA	TRBV25-1	NA
TGCAGCGTTGAATCCCACTCTGGGGCCAACGTCCTGACTTTC	CSVESHSGANVLTF	TRBJ2-6	NA	TRBV29-1	NA
TGTGCCAGCAGCGTAGGCGGGGGCGTGGGAGATACGCAGTATTTT	CASSVGGGVGDTQYF	TRBJ2-3	NA	TRBV9	NA
TGTGCCAGCAGCTTAGCGGACAGGGGCGGCTATGGCTACACCTTC	CASSLADRGGYGYTF	TRBJ1-2	NA	TRBV7-9	TRBD1
TGTGCCAGTAGTAAGCAGACAGGGATAGGGAGCAATCAGCCCCAGCATTTT	CASSKQTGIGSNQPQHF	TRBJ1-5	NA	TRBV19	TRBD1
TGTGCCAGCAGCCAAGATATTACAGGGGGGAACACCGGGGAGCTGTTTTTT	CASSQDITGGNTGELFF	TRBJ2-2	NA	TRBV14	TRBD1
TGTGCCAGCAGCTTGGGGGGCCCAGGGGGCGAGCAGTTCTTC	CASSLGGPGGEQFF	TRBJ2-1	NA	TRBV7-8	TRBD1
TGTGCCAGCAGTTTATCCACACAGGGAAGTCAGCCCCAGCATTTT	CASSLSTQGSQPQHF	TRBJ1-5	NA	TRBV27	NA
TGTGCCAGCACCGATTCTAGCGGGGGCTACAATGAGCAGTTCTTC	CASTDSSGGYNEQFF	TRBJ2-1	NA	TRBV7-2	TRBD2
TGTGCCAGCAGCTTACCGGGACAGGGATTGTCCGGGGAGCTGTTTTTT	CASSLPGQGLSGELFF	TRBJ2-2	few	TRBV7-3	TRBD1
TGTGCCAGCAGCTTAAACAGGGAGGAAAAACTGTTTTTT	CASSLNREEKLFF	TRBJ1-4	NA	TRBV7-2	NA
TGCGCCAGGTCAGGGGGCTCGGACTATGGCTACACCTTC	CARSGGSDYGYTF	TRBJ1-2	NA	TRBV5-1	TRBD1
TGTGCCAGTAGTATTAACACAGGGGGCGAGTATGGCTACACCTTC	CASSINTGGEYGYTF	TRBJ1-2	NA	TRBV19	TRBD1
TGTGCCAGCAGCAGGGGGCCGCGAGGCACTGAAGCTTTCTTT	CASSRGPRGTEAFF	TRBJ1-1	NA	TRBV7-8	TRBD1
TGTGCCAGCAGCTCCGGGACATTGAACACTGAAGCTTTCTTT	CASSSGTLNTEAFF	TRBJ1-1	NA	TRBV7-9	NA
TGTGCCAGCAGCGCAGAGAGGGGAAGCGGGGGGACCAAGACCCAGTACTTC	CASSAERGSGGTKTQYF	TRBJ2-5	NA	TRBV9	TRBD2
TGTGCCAGCAGTGGGGGGCCCTCCCCGGGTGAAAAACTGTTTTTT	CASSGGPSPGEKLFF	TRBJ1-4	NA	TRBV2	NA
TGCGCCAGCAGCCTCGGACAGGGGCCGTCCGAGCAGTACTTC	CASSLGQGPSEQYF	TRBJ2-7	NA	TRBV4-3	TRBD1
TGTGCCAGCAGCTCCACTGCGGCTGTTGAGACCCAGTACTTC	CASSSTAAVETQYF	TRBJ2-5	NA	TRBV3-1/TRBV3-2	NA
TGTGCCAGCAGCCTCGGGACAGGGGATGACACTGAAGCTTTCTTT	CASSLGTGDDTEAFF	TRBJ1-1	NA	TRBV4-2	TRBD1
TGTGCCAGCAGTACAAATCCCCCTGAGACCCAGTACTTC	CASSTNPPETQYF	TRBJ2-5	NA	TRBV12-3/TRBV12-4	NA
TGTGCCGCTACAGGGATGGGGCACTCTGGAAACACCATATATTTT	CAATGMGHSGNTIYF	TRBJ1-3	few	TRBV24-1	NA
TGTGCCAGCAGTCTCCTTCAGGGGCGAGGCTACACCTTC	CASSLLQGRGYTF	TRBJ1-2	NA	TRBV12-3/TRBV12-4	NA
TGTGCCAGCAGCTTACGCCTCGGGGGGGCAGAGACCCAGTACTTC	CASSLRLGGAETQYF	TRBJ2-5	NA	TRBV7-3	TRBD2
TGTGCCAGTAGTAGCGCCTACGAGCAGTACTTC	CASSSAYEQYF	TRBJ2-7	NA	TRBV19	NA
TGTGCCAGCAGCTTAGGAGGAGTTACCTCACCCCTCCACTTT	CASSLGGVTSPLHF	TRBJ1-6	NA	TRBV7-2	NA
TGTGCCAGCAGTTCACAGGGGGCTGGCTACACCTTC	CASSSQGAGYTF	TRBJ1-2	NA	TRBV2	TRBD1
TGTGCCAGTAGTATCGTAGCGGGTTTCCGTAACAATGAGCAGTTCTTC	CASSIVAGFRNNEQFF	TRBJ2-1	NA	TRBV19	TRBD2